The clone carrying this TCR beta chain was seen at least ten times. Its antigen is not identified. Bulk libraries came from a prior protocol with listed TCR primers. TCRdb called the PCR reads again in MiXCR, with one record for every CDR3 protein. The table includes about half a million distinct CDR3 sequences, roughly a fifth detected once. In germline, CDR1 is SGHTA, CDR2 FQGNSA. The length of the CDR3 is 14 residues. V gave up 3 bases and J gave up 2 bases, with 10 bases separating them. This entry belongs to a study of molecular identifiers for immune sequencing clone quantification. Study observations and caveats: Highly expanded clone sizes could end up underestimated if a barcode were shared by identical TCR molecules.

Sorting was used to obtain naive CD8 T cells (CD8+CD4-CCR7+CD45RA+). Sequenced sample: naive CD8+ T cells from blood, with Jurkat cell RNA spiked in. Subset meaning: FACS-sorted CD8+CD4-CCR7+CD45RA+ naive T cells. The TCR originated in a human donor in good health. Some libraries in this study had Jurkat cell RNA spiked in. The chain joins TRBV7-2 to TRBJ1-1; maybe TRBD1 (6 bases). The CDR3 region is CASSFGTPNTEAFF. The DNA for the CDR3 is TGTGCCAGCAGCTTCGGGACACCAAACACTGAAGCTTTCTTT.